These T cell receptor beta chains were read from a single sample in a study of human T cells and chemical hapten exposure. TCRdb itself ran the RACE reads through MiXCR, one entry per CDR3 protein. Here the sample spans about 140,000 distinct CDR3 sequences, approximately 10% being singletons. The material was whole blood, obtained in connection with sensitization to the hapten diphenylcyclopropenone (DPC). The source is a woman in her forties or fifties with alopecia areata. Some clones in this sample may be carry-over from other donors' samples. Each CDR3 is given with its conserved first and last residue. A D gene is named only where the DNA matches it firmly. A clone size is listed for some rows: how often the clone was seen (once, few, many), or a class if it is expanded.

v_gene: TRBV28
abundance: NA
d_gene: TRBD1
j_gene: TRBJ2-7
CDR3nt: TGTGCCAGCCAGGGGTCGACAGGGAGAAGGTACGAGCAGTACTTC
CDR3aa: CASQGSTGRRYEQYF

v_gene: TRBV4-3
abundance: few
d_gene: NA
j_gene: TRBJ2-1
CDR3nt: TGCGCCAGCAGCCAAGCGTTGCGGGTGGCCTACAATGAGCAGTTCTTC
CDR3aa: CASSQALRVAYNEQFF

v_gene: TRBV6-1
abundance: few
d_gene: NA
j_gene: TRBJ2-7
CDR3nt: TGTGCCAGCAGTGAATGGACGGGGGGCCCCTACGAGCAGTACTTC
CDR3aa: CASSEWTGGPYEQYF

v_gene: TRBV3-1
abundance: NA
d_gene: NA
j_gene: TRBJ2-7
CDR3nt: TGTGCCAGCAGCCAAGAAAGACGTAGCCGCGAGCAGTACTTC
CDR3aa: CASSQERRSREQYF

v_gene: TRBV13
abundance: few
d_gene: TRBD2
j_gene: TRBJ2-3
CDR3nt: TGTGCCAGCAGCTTAGGCCGGCTAGCGGGAGTTGCTGATACGCAGTATTTT
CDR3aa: CASSLGRLAGVADTQYF

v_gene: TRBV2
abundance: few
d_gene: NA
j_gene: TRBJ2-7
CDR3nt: TGTGCCAGCAGGCAGGACACCACCTACGAGCAGTACTTC
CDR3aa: CASRQDTTYEQYF

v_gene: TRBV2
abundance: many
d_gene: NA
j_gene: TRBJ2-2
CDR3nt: TGTGCCAGCAGTTTACAGGTCACCGGGGAGCTGTTTTTT
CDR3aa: CASSLQVTGELFF

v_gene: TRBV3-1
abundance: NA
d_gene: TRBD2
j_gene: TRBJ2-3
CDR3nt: TGTGCCAGCAGCCGAAGACTAGCGGGAGCAGATACGCAGTATTTT
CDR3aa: CASSRRLAGADTQYF

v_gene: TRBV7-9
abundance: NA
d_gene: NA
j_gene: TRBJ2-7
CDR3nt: TGTGCCAGCAGCTTAATGGGGGGCGATTACGAGCAGTACTTC
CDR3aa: CASSLMGGDYEQYF

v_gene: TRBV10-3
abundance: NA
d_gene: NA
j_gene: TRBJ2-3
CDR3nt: TGTGCCATCAGTGAGTCTTGGGATACGCAGTATTTT
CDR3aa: CAISESWDTQYF

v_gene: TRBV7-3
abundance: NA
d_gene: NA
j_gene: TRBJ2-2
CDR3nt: TGTGCCAGCAGCTTACCCCAGGGCCGGATGGGAACCGGGGAGCTGTTTTTT
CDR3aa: CASSLPQGRMGTGELFF

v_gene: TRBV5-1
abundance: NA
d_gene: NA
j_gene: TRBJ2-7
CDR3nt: TGCGCCAGCAGCCCGGACTGGGACGAGCAGTACTTC
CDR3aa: CASSPDWDEQYF

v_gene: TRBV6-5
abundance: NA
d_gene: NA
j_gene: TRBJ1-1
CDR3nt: TGTGCCAGCAGCCCCCCAGGGAGCACTGAAGCTTTCTTT
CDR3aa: CASSPPGSTEAFF

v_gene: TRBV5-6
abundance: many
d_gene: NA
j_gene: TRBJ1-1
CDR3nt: TGTGCCAGCAGCTTGGCCCCGGGCCAAGGTTACACTGAAGCTTTCTTT
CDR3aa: CASSLAPGQGYTEAFF

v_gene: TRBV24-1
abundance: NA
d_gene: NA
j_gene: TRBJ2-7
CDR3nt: TGTGCCACCAGTGACCCTTACGAGCAGTACTTC
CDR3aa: CATSDPYEQYF

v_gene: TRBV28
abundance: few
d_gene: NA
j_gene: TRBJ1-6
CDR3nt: TGTGCCAGCAAAGTTAGGCCAGAGAATTCACCCCTCCACTTT
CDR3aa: CASKVRPENSPLHF

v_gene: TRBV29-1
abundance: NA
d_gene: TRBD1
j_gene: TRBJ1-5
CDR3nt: TGCAGCGTTCTCCAGGGGGATAAGAGCAATCAGCCCCAGCATTTT
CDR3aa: CSVLQGDKSNQPQHF

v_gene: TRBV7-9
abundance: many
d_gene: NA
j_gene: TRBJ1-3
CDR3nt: TGTGCCAGCAGCCTACAGGGCTCTCTGGGAAACACCATATATTTT
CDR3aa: CASSLQGSLGNTIYF

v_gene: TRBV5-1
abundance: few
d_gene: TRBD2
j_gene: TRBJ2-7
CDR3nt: TGCGCCAGCAGCTTATCTAGCGGGTCCACCTACGAGCAGTACTTC
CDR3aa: CASSLSSGSTYEQYF

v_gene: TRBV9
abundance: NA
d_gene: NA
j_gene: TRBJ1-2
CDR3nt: TGTGCCAGCAGCGTAGAATGGACGGCAGTCTATGGCTACACCTTC
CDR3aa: CASSVEWTAVYGYTF

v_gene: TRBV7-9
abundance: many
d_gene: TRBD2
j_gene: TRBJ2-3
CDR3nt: TGTGCCAGCAGCTTACTAGCGGGAGCCTCAGATACGCAGTATTTT
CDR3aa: CASSLLAGASDTQYF

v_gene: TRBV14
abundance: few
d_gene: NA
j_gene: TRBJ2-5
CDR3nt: TGTGCCAGCAGCCAAGTCGGACTCCAAGAGACCCAGTACTTC
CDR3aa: CASSQVGLQETQYF

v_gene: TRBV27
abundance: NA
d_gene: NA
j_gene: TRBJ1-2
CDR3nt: TGTGCCAGCAGGCAAATGGGGTCCGGGACCGACTACACCTTC
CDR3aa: CASRQMGSGTDYTF

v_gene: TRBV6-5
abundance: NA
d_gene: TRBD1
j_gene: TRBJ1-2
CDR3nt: TGTGCCAGCAGTCCTACCGGGACAGGGAGCCATGGCTACACCTTC
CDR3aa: CASSPTGTGSHGYTF

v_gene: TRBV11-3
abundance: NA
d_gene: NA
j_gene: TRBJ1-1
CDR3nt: TGTGCCAGCAGCCCCACAGGGAATCCCACTGAAGCTTTCTTT
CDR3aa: CASSPTGNPTEAFF

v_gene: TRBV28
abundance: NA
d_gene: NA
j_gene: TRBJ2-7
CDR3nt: TGTGCCAGCAGGATAGAGGCGGCGAGCGGAGGGGTCTCTCGTATTCACGAGCAGTACTTC
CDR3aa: CASRIEAASGGVSRIHEQYF

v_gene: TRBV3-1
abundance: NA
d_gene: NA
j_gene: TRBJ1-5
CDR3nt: TGTGCCAGCAGCCAAGGAATAGGGGTAGGGCAGCCCCAGCATTTT
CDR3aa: CASSQGIGVGQPQHF

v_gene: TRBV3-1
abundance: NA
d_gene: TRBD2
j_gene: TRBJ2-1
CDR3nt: TGTGCCAGCAGCGGGGCGGTCGGGGGGACCCAGTCGTTCTTC
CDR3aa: CASSGAVGGTQSFF

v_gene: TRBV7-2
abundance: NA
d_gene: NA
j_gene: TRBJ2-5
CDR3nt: TGTGCCAGCAGCCCTAGTGGTGGAGGGCCACGCCTCCAAGAGACCCAGTACTTC
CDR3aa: CASSPSGGGPRLQETQYF

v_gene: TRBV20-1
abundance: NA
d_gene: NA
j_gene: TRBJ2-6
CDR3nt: TGCAGTGCTCGCCCCGGGGGTGGGGCCAACGTCCTGACTTTC
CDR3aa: CSARPGGGANVLTF

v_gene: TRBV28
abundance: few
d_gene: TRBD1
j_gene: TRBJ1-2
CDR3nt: TGTGCCAGCAGTCCTTACTTGGGACAGATCTTCTATGGCTACACCTTC
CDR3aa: CASSPYLGQIFYGYTF

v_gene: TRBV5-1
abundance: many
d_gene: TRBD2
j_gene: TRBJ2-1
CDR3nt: TGCGCCAGCAGCCAAACTAGCGGGAGAGGGAATGAGCAGTTCTTC
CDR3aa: CASSQTSGRGNEQFF